This record concerns one T cell receptor (beta chain) sequence. Its antigen is as yet unknown. The immunoSEQ assay was v3.0, run at survey level. Using immunoSEQ multiplex PCR, the repertoire was profiled, and TCRdb retains in-frame clones only, with some absent. The table lists under 30,000 clones, 86% of them singletons. The entry originates in a study of long-term antiretroviral therapy in people with HIV. Study-level findings and limits: ART was followed by higher diversity that remained below transplant donor controls.

From germline, CDR1 is LNHDA and CDR2 SQIVND (reference sequence). This CDR3 region has 16 residues. V shed 5 bases, J shed 0 bases, and the junction held 9 bases outside the gene matches. The rearrangement links TRBV19 to TRBJ1-1; 7 bases are a match to TRBD1. The source material was unsorted PBMCs, sampled 1.9 years after starting antiretroviral therapy. This receptor was obtained from a woman between 25 and 40 years old with HIV. The CDR3 DNA reads as TGTGCCAGTAGTGTAAGCTCCACAGGGGTGAACACTGAAGCTTTCTTT. It yields the protein CASSVSSTGVNTEAFF.